The 29 T cell receptor beta chains below all came from one sample that was sequenced in a study of OX40 agonist ivuxolimab in advanced cancers. The assay was immunoSEQ multiplex PCR, and TCRdb's table has in-frame clones only and misses some. The data contain approximately 74,000 clones, approximately 90% of them singletons. The starting material was CD4+ or CD8+ T cells sorted from blood, obtained in a trial of the OX40 agonist ivuxolimab. The receptors originated from an adult with an advanced solid tumor such as melanoma, head and neck, liver or kidney cancer.

CDR3 loop: CASRDWTGNNNEQFF. In DNA form, the CDR3 reads TGTGCCAGTAGGGACTGGACAGGGAATAACAATGAGCAGTTCTTC. The chain is built from TRBV19 and TRBJ2-1, with 8 positions matching TRBD1. The CDR3 consists of 15 residues. V was pared by 6 bases and J by 5 bases, with 9 bases of the junction left unmatched. Germline values: CDR1 LNHDA, CDR2 SQIVND (reference sequence).

The chain employs TRBV11-3 and TRBJ2-5; tentative D call: TRBD1 (6 bases). This CDR3 comprises 16 residues. V lost 5 bases and J 5 bases, leaving 21 bases between the germline ends. The germline V gene has CDR1 SGHNT and CDR2 YENEEA. As DNA, the CDR3 is TGTGCCAGCAGCCACCTCACTCAGGGGCTGGGGGAGACCCAGTACTTC. Protein sequence: CASSHLTQGLGETQYF.

The chain joins TRBV7-8 to TRBJ2-7; D gene uncertain. CDR3 size: 16 residues. Per germline, CDR1 SGHVS and CDR2 FQNEAQ. The ends were cut back, 0 bases at V and 7 bases at J, with 19 bases in the middle. CDR3 loop: CASSLALFDPLREQYF. In DNA form, the CDR3 reads TGTGCCAGCAGCTTAGCGCTATTTGACCCTTTGAGGGAGCAGTACTTC. The full variable domain, completed using reference TRBV7-8 and TRBJ2-7, is GAGVSQSPRYKVAKRGQDVALRCDPISGHVSLFWYQQALGQGPEFLTYFQNEAQLDKSGLPSDRFFAERPEGSVSTLKIQRTQQEDSAVYLCASSLALFDPLREQYFGPGTRLTVT.

The chain links TRBV7-9 to TRBJ2-5, with D hard to call. CDR1 is SEHNR, CDR2 FQNEAQ, per germline (reference sequence). CDR3 length: 15 residues. V shed 3 bases and J shed 3 bases, with 14 bases lying between them. The CDR3 spells CASSFRGAIKETQYF. CDR3 DNA: TGTGCCAGCAGCTTTCGCGGAGCGATTAAAGAGACCCAGTACTTC.

The CDR3 DNA is TGTCCTCAGCATCGGGGCAGGGCCTACGAGCAGTACTTC. Translating it yields CPQHRGRAYEQYF. This chain joins TRBV27 and TRBJ2-7; D may be TRBD1 or TRBD2 (5 bases each). This CDR3 has 13 residues. Germline V gene sequence: CDR1 MNHEY, CDR2 SMNVEV (reference sequence).

The CDR3 loop is CASSNSGTNGQYF. The CDR3, as DNA: TGCGCCAGCAGCAATAGCGGCACAAACGGGCAGTACTTC. The chain couples TRBV5-1 to TRBJ2-7, with D perhaps TRBD2 (6 bases). V lost 4 bases, J lost 9 bases, and 17 bases lay in between. The length of the CDR3 is 13 residues. Germline V gives CDR1 SGHRS, CDR2 YFSETQ.

V is TRBV4-3 and J is TRBJ1-3; D is perhaps TRBD1 (5 bases). The V gene lost 1 base and the J gene lost 3 bases, with 10 bases spanning the gap. Germline V gene lookup returns CDR1 LGHNA and CDR2 YSLEER. This CDR3 has 15 residues. The CDR3 nucleotides read TGCGCCAGCAGCCAAGCCCCGGGGGTTGGAAACACCATATATTTT. It yields the protein CASSQAPGVGNTIYF.

V and J are TRBV11-2 and TRBJ2-1; 8 bases fit TRBD2. With V trimmed by 1 base and J by 6 bases, 2 bases remained unmatched. CDR1 SGHAT and CDR2 FQNNGV come from the germline V gene. The CDR3 is 14 residues long. In DNA, the CDR3 is TGTGCCAGCAGCTTAGTTGGGACTAGCAATGAGCAGTTCTTC. Translation gives CASSLVGTSNEQFF.

The rearrangement joins TRBV7-9 to TRBJ1-4, with a tentative D call TRBD1 (5 bases). In germline, CDR1 is SEHNR, CDR2 FQNEAQ (reference sequence). The V gene lost 5 bases and the J gene lost 5 bases, with 12 bases spanning the gap. The CDR3 totals 14 residues. Here the CDR3 reads CASSKRQTNEKLFF. CDR3 DNA: TGTGCCAGCAGCAAAAGACAGACGAATGAAAAACTGTTTTTT.

Concerning this clone itself: A junction end diverges from the germline sequence, so it may reflect a read error. This chain uses TRBV28 with TRBJ2-7; 11 nucleotides align to TRBD1. The CDR3 contains 18 residues. Germline values: CDR1 MDHEN, CDR2 SYDVKM. The CDR3 here is CASSLFKIRTGGLDSKHF. CDR3 bases: TGTGCCAGCAGTTTATTTAAAATCAGGACAGGGGGCTTGGATTCTAAGCACTTC.

The chain carries TRBV7-2 and TRBJ2-7; TRBD2 agrees at 10 bases. From germline, CDR1 is SGHTA and CDR2 FQGNSA. The CDR3 consists of 14 residues. The junction had 7 bases not matched to a gene; V was cut back by 5 bases and J by 6 bases. CDR3 sequence reads: CASSRTSGPSEQYF. Written as DNA, the CDR3 is TGTGCCAGCAGCCGGACTAGCGGCCCCTCCGAGCAGTACTTC.

The chain links TRBV11-3 to TRBJ2-1; 8 bases fit TRBD2. V gave up 3 bases and J gave up 2 bases; unmatched junction bases: 9. Per germline, CDR1 SGHNT and CDR2 YENEEA. The CDR3 has 17 residues. The CDR3 protein is CASSFGLARRAYNEQFF. The CDR3 DNA follows: TGTGCCAGCAGCTTTGGACTAGCCAGACGGGCCTACAATGAGCAGTTCTTC.

This clone was observed a few times. V usage is TRBV30 and J usage is TRBJ1-1; D call uncertain. Germline V gene lookup returns CDR1 GTSNPN and CDR2 SVGIG (reference sequence). The CDR3 covers 17 residues. The V end was cut by 3 bases, the J end by 1 base, with 21 bases between. The CDR3 DNA reads TGTGCCTGGAGGGACTTCCTTTGGTACAGAAAGAACACTGAAGCTTTCTTT. Its protein is CAWRDFLWYRKNTEAFF.

The gene calls are TRBV6-5 and TRBJ2-5; D perhaps matches TRBD2 (6 bases). V lost 0 bases, J lost 4 bases, and 15 bases lay in between. The CDR3 is 16 amino acids. Per the germline V gene, CDR1 is MNHEY and CDR2 is SVGAGI. DNA of the CDR3: TGTGCCAGCAGTTACTCGATACAGCCCGGGAGAGAGACCCAGTACTTC. Its protein is CASSYSIQPGRETQYF.

V and J are TRBV7-3 and TRBJ2-2; 10 bases are a match to TRBD2. V dropped 4 bases and J dropped 0; count of bases not matched to a gene: 11. Looked up from germline, CDR1 is SGHTA and CDR2 is FQGTGA. The CDR3 sequence is 19 residues long. CDR3 bases: TGTGCCAGCAGCTCAACCCCCCCGAGCGGGAGGGCGAACACCGGGGAGCTGTTTTTT. It is translated as CASSSTPPSGRANTGELFF. The whole variable domain, remainder taken from reference TRBV7-3 and TRBJ2-2, is GAGVSQTPSNKVTEKGKYVELRCDPISGHTALYWYRQSLGQGPEFLIYFQGTGAADDSGLPNDRFFAVRPEGSVSTLKIQRTERGDSAVYLCASSSTPPSGRANTGELFFGEGSRLTVL.

V usage is TRBV27 and J usage is TRBJ1-1; TRBD1 is a possible D gene (6 bases). The V end lost 3 bases, the J end lost 4 bases, and 12 bases lay between the germline ends. In germline, CDR1 is MNHEY, CDR2 SMNVEV (reference sequence). This CDR3 is 14 amino acids long. The CDR3 region is CASSFRGGSTEAFF. The DNA of the CDR3 is TGTGCCAGCAGTTTCAGAGGGGGATCCACTGAAGCTTTCTTT.

This clone was recorded a few times. The chain couples TRBV2 to TRBJ2-2, with D perhaps matching TRBD1 (6 bases). CDR3 size: 13 residues. Trimming shortened V by 8 bases and J by 7 bases, and 14 bases separated the two germline ends. Germline CDR1 SNHLY, CDR2 FYNNEI. The DNA of the CDR3 is TGTGCCAGCTCCGGGACAAGAATCGGGGAGCTGTTTTTT. This gives the protein CASSGTRIGELFF.

The gene calls are TRBV5-1 and TRBJ2-7; D is possibly TRBD1 (6 bases). The CDR3 runs to 12 residues. CDR1 SGHRS and CDR2 YFSETQ come from the germline V gene. With 7 bases removed from V and 2 bases from J, the gap between germline ends came to 10 bases. The CDR3 sequence: CASRAGAYEQYF. The CDR3 nucleotides are TGCGCCAGCCGCGCAGGGGCCTACGAGCAGTACTTC.

The chain couples TRBV18 to TRBJ2-5, with 7 bases that match TRBD1. The germline gives CDR1 KGHSH, CDR2 LQKENI. With 4 bases clipped from V and 2 bases from J, the junction kept 7 bases outside the gene matches. The CDR3 totals 15 residues. Here the CDR3 DNA reads TGTGCCAGCTCACGGGACAGAAGGTTTCAAGAGACCCAGTACTTC. Translating gives CASSRDRRFQETQYF.

The rearrangement links TRBV6-6 to TRBJ1-1; no reliable D call. There are 13 residues in the CDR3. In germline, CDR1 is MNHNY, CDR2 SVGAGI (reference sequence). The V end was cut by 1 base, the J end by 1 base, with 4 bases between. CDR3 residues: CASSYLGNTEAFF. As DNA, the CDR3 is TGTGCCAGCAGTTACTTAGGGAACACTGAAGCTTTCTTT.

The V gene is TRBV7-9, the J gene TRBJ1-4; D call uncertain. CDR3 length: 15 residues. The V gene's germline CDR1 is SEHNR and CDR2 FQNEAQ (reference sequence). The V end was cut by 3 bases, the J end by 0 bases, with 8 bases between. DNA for the CDR3: TGTGCCAGCAGCTTCAATCCCGCAACTAATGAAAAACTGTTTTTT. This gives the protein CASSFNPATNEKLFF.

The CDR3 loop is CASRLRRGGDRGIYEQYF. The CDR3 DNA is TGTGCAAGTCGCTTAAGACGCGGAGGGGACAGGGGAATCTACGAGCAGTACTTC. V usage is TRBV12-2 and J usage is TRBJ2-7; the table names TRBD1, a call not compared with the DNA. TRBV12-2 is described as a pseudogene. The CDR3 is made up of 18 amino acids.

The chain combines TRBV7-2 with TRBJ2-7, with 9 positions matching TRBD2. This CDR3 is 15 amino acids long. V shed 5 bases, J shed 3 bases, and the junction held 8 bases outside the gene matches. CDR1 is SGHTA and CDR2 is FQGNSA in the germline V gene. The CDR3 DNA is TGTGCCAGCAGCGTCACTAGCGGGCCATACTACGAGCAGTACTTC. Protein: CASSVTSGPYYEQYF.

The chain carries TRBV9 and TRBJ2-7; 7 bases fit TRBD1. The junction had 8 bases not matched to a gene; V was cut back by 0 bases and J by 2 bases. The CDR3 is 16 amino acids. The germline V gene encodes CDR1 SGDLS and CDR2 YYNGEE. Written as DNA, the CDR3 is TGTGCCAGCAGCGTAGCATCATCAGGGGGAGCCTACGAGCAGTACTTC. It yields the protein CASSVASSGGAYEQYF.

This clone has a single count. The V call is TRBV27, the J call TRBJ2-6; no clear D. There are 17 residues in the CDR3. Trimming pared 4 bases from V and 2 bases from J, leaving 15 bases between. CDR1 is MNHEY, CDR2 SMNVEV, per germline (reference sequence). CDR3 DNA sequence: TGTGCCAGCAGTTCCTATAAAAGGGCTACTGGGGCCAACGTCCTGACTTTC. It yields the protein CASSSYKRATGANVLTF.

This clone was recorded only once. The V call is TRBV6-5, the J call TRBJ1-5, with D unclear. Germline V gene sequence: CDR1 MNHEY, CDR2 SVGAGI. V lost 8 bases and J 3 bases, leaving 14 bases between the germline ends. The CDR3 is 14 amino acids. The CDR3 reads CASARLGDNQPQHF. CDR3 DNA sequence: TGTGCCAGCGCCCGCCTTGGAGACAATCAGCCCCAGCATTTT.

V is TRBV21-1 and J is TRBJ2-7; the tabulated D call, TRBD2, remains unverified against the DNA. TRBV21-1 is assigned pseudogene status. The CDR3 has 17 residues. The CDR3 coding sequence is TGTGCCAGCAGCCAACTACTAGCGGGAGCATTCGACTACGAGCAGTACTTC. This translates into CASSQLLAGAFDYEQYF.

The V call is TRBV11-3, the J call TRBJ2-7, with 9 bases fitting TRBD2. The V gene's germline CDR1 is SGHNT and CDR2 YENEEA. V shed 6 bases, J shed 6 bases, and the junction held 9 bases outside the gene matches. This CDR3 has 14 residues. The CDR3 sequence: CASSASGNRLEQYF. In nucleotides, the CDR3 is TGTGCCAGCAGTGCTAGCGGGAACCGGCTCGAGCAGTACTTC.

There are a few counts of this clone. The rearrangement links TRBV2 to TRBJ1-3, with TRBD1 as a possible D gene (5 bases). CDR3 length: 15 residues. V was clipped by 2 bases and J by 2 bases, with 10 bases between them. Per the germline V gene, CDR1 is SNHLY and CDR2 is FYNNEI. CDR3 amino acids: CASSERVGAGNTIYF. CDR3 nucleotide sequence: TGTGCCAGCAGTGAAAGGGTGGGGGCTGGAAACACCATATATTTT.